The clone carrying this TCR beta chain was seen at least ten times. As yet, its antigen is unknown. V was cut by 5 bases and J by 0 bases, with 8 bases left in between. CDR1 is SGHTA and CDR2 is FQGNSA in the germline V gene. The CDR3 length is 15 residues. The data are from a study of blood T cells in healthy people across ages. Then a second PCR, running about 6 to 11 cycles, was carried out with a sample-barcoded 5' primer and a J-beta primer mix. TCRdb reanalysed the 5' RACE reads using MiXCR and keeps one entry per CDR3 protein. The table has approximately 730,000 distinct CDR3 sequences, less than 70% seen once. Whole-study findings and limits: The diversity estimates, figures obtained from one million T cells, were considered underestimates. A roughly linear age-dependent decrease characterized TCR beta diversity per million T cells.

Drawing of peripheral blood yielded roughly 10 milliliters from each donor. A minimum of 7 million PBMCs was isolated per sample. V gene TRBV7-2 combines with J gene TRBJ2-6; no clear D. Sequencing was done on a sample of blood. The sequence was obtained from a man older than 75 in good health. CDR3 protein: CASSPKASGANVLTF. CDR3 nucleotides: TGTGCCAGCAGCCCCAAGGCCTCTGGGGCCAACGTCCTGACTTTC.